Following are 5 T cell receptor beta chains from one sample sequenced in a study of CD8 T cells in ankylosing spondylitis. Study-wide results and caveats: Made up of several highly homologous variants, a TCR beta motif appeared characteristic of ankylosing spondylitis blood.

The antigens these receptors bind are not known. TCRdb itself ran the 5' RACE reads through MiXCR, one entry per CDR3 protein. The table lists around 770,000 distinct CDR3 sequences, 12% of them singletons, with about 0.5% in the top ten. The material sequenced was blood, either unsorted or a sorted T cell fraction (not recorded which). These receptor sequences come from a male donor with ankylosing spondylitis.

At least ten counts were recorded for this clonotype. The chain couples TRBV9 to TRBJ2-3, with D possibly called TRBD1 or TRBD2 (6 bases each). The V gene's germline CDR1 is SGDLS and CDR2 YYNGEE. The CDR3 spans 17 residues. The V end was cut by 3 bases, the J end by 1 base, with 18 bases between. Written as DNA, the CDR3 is TGTGCCAGCAGCGAGGGAAGGGGGACTGACCGCACAGATACGCAGTATTTT. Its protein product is CASSEGRGTDRTDTQYF. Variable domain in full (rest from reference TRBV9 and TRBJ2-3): DSGVTQTPKHLITATGQRVTLRCSPRSGDLSVYWYQQSLDQGLQFLIQYYNGEERAKGNILERFSAQQFPDLHSELNLSSLELGDSALYFCASSEGRGTDRTDTQYFGPGTRLTVL.

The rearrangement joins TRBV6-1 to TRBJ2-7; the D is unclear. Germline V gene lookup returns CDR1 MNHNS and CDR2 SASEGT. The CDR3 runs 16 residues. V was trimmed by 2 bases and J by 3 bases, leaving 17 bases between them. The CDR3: CASSEKGPAEGYEQYF. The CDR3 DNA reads TGTGCCAGCAGTGAAAAAGGGCCAGCAGAAGGCTACGAGCAGTACTTC.

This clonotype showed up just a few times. The CDR3 protein is CASSYVREGGRYGYTF. Here the CDR3 DNA reads TGTGCCAGCAGTTACGTTCGGGAAGGGGGAAGATATGGCTACACCTTC. The chain has TRBV6-5 and TRBJ1-2, with a tentative D call TRBD1 (6 bases). The ends were cut back, 2 bases at V and 5 bases at J, with 18 bases in the middle. CDR3 length: 16 amino acids. Per germline, CDR1 MNHEY and CDR2 SVGAGI.

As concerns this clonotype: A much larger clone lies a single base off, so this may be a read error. CDR3 amino acids: CASSWTGPEAFF. The CDR3 coding sequence is TGTGCCAGCAGCTGGACAGGGCCTGAAGCTTTCTTT. The V and J genes are TRBV7-9 and TRBJ1-1; 8 bases fit TRBD1. J was trimmed by 6 bases and V by 4 bases; bases with no gene match: 1. Germline CDR1 reads SEHNR; CDR2 reads FQNEAQ (reference sequence). The CDR3 length is 12 residues.

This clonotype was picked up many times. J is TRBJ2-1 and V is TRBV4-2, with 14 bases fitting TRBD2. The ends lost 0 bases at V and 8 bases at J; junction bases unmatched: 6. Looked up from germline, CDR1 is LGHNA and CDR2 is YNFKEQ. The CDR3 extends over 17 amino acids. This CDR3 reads CASSQETSGRARDEQFF. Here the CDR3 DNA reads TGTGCCAGCAGCCAAGAGACTAGCGGGAGGGCCAGGGATGAGCAGTTCTTC.